The 18 T cell receptor beta chains given below trace back to one sample, sequenced in a study of OX40 agonist ivuxolimab in advanced cancers. Method: immunoSEQ multiplex PCR; TCRdb's copy keeps in-frame clones and lacks some. The table records roughly 17,000 clones, over 60% of them present only once. The input for sequencing was CD4+ or CD8+ T cells sorted from blood, taken in a trial of the OX40 agonist ivuxolimab. The receptor set was obtained from an adult with an advanced solid tumor such as melanoma, head and neck, liver or kidney cancer.

This chain links TRBV10-1 with TRBJ2-7; 8 bases match TRBD1. Trimming removed 3 bases from V and 1 base from J; junction bases left unmatched: 5. Looked up from germline, CDR1 is WNHNN and CDR2 is SYGVQD (reference sequence). The CDR3 runs to 15 residues. Here the CDR3 reads CASSEYTGGSYEQYF. The CDR3 DNA sequence: TGCGCCAGCAGTGAATATACAGGGGGGTCCTACGAGCAGTACTTC.

This clone has a handful of counts. The chain recombines TRBV28 with TRBJ2-3, with 8 bases aligning to TRBD2. Trimming at V came to 3 bases and at J to 0 bases, leaving 2 bases not matched to a gene. In germline, CDR1 is MDHEN, CDR2 SYDVKM. The CDR3 runs to 15 residues. CDR3 protein: CASSFREGSTDTQYF. The CDR3 DNA is TGTGCCAGCAGTTTTCGGGAGGGGAGCACAGATACGCAGTATTTT.

This clone has just a few counts. The chain links TRBV15 to TRBJ1-5; possibly TRBD1 for D (6 bases). This CDR3 is built from 14 residues. CDR1 and CDR2 (germline): LNHNV, YYDKDF (reference sequence). Between the trimmed V and J ends, which lost 4 bases and 4 bases, there was a span of 11 bases. CDR3 nucleotides: TGTGCCACCAGCATACCAGGGGATAATCAGCCCCAGCATTTT. Translating it yields CATSIPGDNQPQHF.

The genes are TRBV27 and TRBJ1-4; 9 nucleotides align to TRBD1. J lost 8 bases, V lost 4 bases, and 5 bases had no gene match. Germline-derived CDR1 and CDR2 are MNHEY and SMNVEV (reference sequence). This CDR3 comprises 14 residues. In DNA, the CDR3 is TGTGCCAGCAGTTCGGCGACAGGGGGGGAAAAACTGTTTTTT. It is translated as CASSSATGGEKLFF.

This clone is termed medium-sized. The chain couples TRBV4-3 to TRBJ1-1, with 7 bases that match TRBD1. Germline V CDR1 and CDR2: LGHNA, YSLEER. This CDR3 region has 15 residues. V shed 4 bases and J 4 bases; nucleotides not matched to a gene: 9. The CDR3 sequence: CASSLFSQGGTEAFF. The DNA for the CDR3 is TGCGCCAGCAGCCTATTTAGCCAGGGGGGCACTGAAGCTTTCTTT.

This clone was observed a handful of times. The chain carries TRBV4-1 and TRBJ2-3; D not certain. Trimming removed 0 bases at V and 0 bases at J, with 4 bases between. The CDR3 has 14 amino acids. CDR1 is MGHRA, CDR2 YSYEKL, per germline. The CDR3: CASSQDQSTDTQYF. DNA for the CDR3: TGCGCCAGCAGCCAAGACCAGAGCACAGATACGCAGTATTTT.

The rearrangement joins TRBV9 to TRBJ2-1; a weak D match, TRBD2 (5 bases). CDR3 length: 15 residues. The V gene's germline CDR1 is SGDLS and CDR2 YYNGEE. Trimming took 4 bases from V and 6 from J, leaving 17 bases between them. In DNA, the CDR3 is TGTGCCAGCAGCCGGATCCCGACCGAGGGCAATGAGCAGTTCTTC. Translation gives CASSRIPTEGNEQFF. Based on the CDR3 plus reference TRBV9 and TRBJ2-1, the full variable domain is DSGVTQTPKHLITATGQRVTLRCSPRSGDLSVYWYQQSLDQGLQFLIQYYNGEERAKGNILERFSAQQFPDLHSELNLSSLELGDSALYFCASSRIPTEGNEQFFGPGTRLTVL.

CDR3 protein: CASSPPRDNEQFF. The CDR3 DNA is TGTGCCAGCTCACCACCAAGGGATAATGAGCAGTTCTTC. V and J are TRBV18 and TRBJ2-1; D remains unclear. The germline gives CDR1 KGHSH, CDR2 LQKENI. Trimming took 0 bases from V and 7 from J, leaving 7 bases between them. This CDR3 region has 13 residues.

This chain joins TRBV4-3 and TRBJ2-1; D perhaps matches TRBD1 (6 bases). Germline CDR1 and CDR2: LGHNA and YSLEER. The CDR3 has 15 amino acids. Trimming pared 0 bases from V and 2 bases from J, leaving 8 bases between. CDR3: CASSQDAGAYNEQFF. In DNA, the CDR3 is TGCGCCAGCAGCCAAGATGCAGGGGCCTACAATGAGCAGTTCTTC.

This chain joins TRBV29-1 and TRBJ2-1, with 8 bases that match TRBD2. The V and J ends lost 2 bases and 2 bases, in that order; junction bases with no gene match: 5. This CDR3 contains 15 residues. The germline V gene has CDR1 SQVTM and CDR2 ANQGSEA. The CDR3 nucleotides read TGCAGCGTTGAATCTCTAGCGGGCCCCTACAATGAGCAGTTCTTC. Encoded protein: CSVESLAGPYNEQFF.

This clone appeared a few times. The rearrangement links TRBV2 to TRBJ1-1; D call uncertain. V was trimmed by 7 bases and J by 1 base, leaving 7 bases between them. From germline, CDR1 is SNHLY and CDR2 FYNNEI. The CDR3 totals 12 residues. Here the CDR3 DNA reads TGTGCCAGCATCCTCAGGAACACTGAAGCTTTCTTT. This sequence encodes CASILRNTEAFF.

This clone was counted once. The CDR3 DNA is TGTGCCAGCAGCTCCGGGACTAGCGGGAGTACAGATACGCAGTATTTT. As protein: CASSSGTSGSTDTQYF. The genes are TRBV7-3 and TRBJ2-3, with 14 bases matching TRBD2. V lost 4 bases, J lost 3 bases, and 3 bases stayed unmatched. This CDR3 region has 16 residues. Germline-derived CDR1 and CDR2 are SGHTA and FQGTGA.

The J gene is TRBJ2-7, the V gene TRBV14, with 9 bases fitting TRBD1. Looked up from germline, CDR1 is SGHDN and CDR2 is FVKESK. This CDR3 has 16 residues. Trimming took 1 base from V and 2 from J; bases not matched to a gene: 6. CDR3 DNA sequence: TGTGCCAGCAGCCAAGTTGGGACAGGGAAAACCTACGAGCAGTACTTC. This gives the protein CASSQVGTGKTYEQYF.

CDR3 residues: CASSVRTGNEKLFF. CDR3 sequence (DNA): TGTGCCAGCAGTGTCAGGACGGGTAATGAAAAACTGTTTTTT. The chain is built from TRBV6-1 and TRBJ1-4; no reliable D call. V dropped 4 bases and J dropped 4 bases, with 10 bases sitting between them. The CDR3 has 14 residues. Germline CDR1 is MNHNS and CDR2 is SASEGT.

The chain combines TRBV4-2 with TRBJ2-3; tentative D call: TRBD2 (6 bases). From germline, CDR1 is LGHNA and CDR2 YNFKEQ. This CDR3 has 16 amino acids. V dropped 3 bases and J dropped 1 base, with 14 bases sitting between them. The CDR3 here is CASSHRPGDGTDTQYF. DNA for the CDR3: TGTGCCAGCAGCCATCGGCCGGGAGATGGCACAGATACGCAGTATTTT.

The chain employs TRBV29-1 and TRBJ2-5; D may correspond to TRBD1 or TRBD2 (5 bases each). CDR3 length: 11 amino acids. V was cut by 3 bases and J by 5 bases, with 7 bases left in between. Germline-derived CDR1 and CDR2 are SQVTM and ANQGSEA. CDR3 amino acids: CSVEGVETQYF. CDR3 sequence (DNA): TGCAGCGTTGAGGGGGTGGAGACCCAGTACTTC.

This clone appeared once. The chain links TRBV28 to TRBJ1-2; D is uncertain. From germline, CDR1 is MDHEN and CDR2 SYDVKM. The CDR3 totals 14 residues. V was clipped by 5 bases and J by 7 bases, with 17 bases between them. The CDR3 nucleotides read TGTGCCAGCAGTGGGGAGCTGGTTCCGCCTGGCTACACCTTC. Protein sequence: CASSGELVPPGYTF.

The gene calls are TRBV4-1 and TRBJ2-7; 10 bases agree with TRBD1. CDR1 is MGHRA, CDR2 YSYEKL, per germline. The ends lost 1 base at V and 6 bases at J; junction bases unmatched: 3. CDR3 size: 14 residues. The CDR3 protein is CASSQAGTGAEQYF. DNA of the CDR3: TGCGCCAGCAGCCAAGCCGGGACAGGGGCCGAGCAGTACTTC.